The 22 T cell receptor beta chains in this list originate from one sample, sequenced in a study of response to subunit inactivated influenza vaccine. One entry per CDR3 protein, called by TCRdb with MiXCR from the RT-PCR reads. The sample contains some 480,000 distinct CDR3 sequences, 11% of which appear only once. The sequenced sample was PBMCs from blood, obtained about 40 days after vaccination. Receptor source: a man aged 45-60 years who received an inactivated influenza vaccine.

This clonotype was counted at least ten times. The rearrangement links TRBV5-6 to TRBJ2-7, with TRBD2 identical over 9 bases. V was clipped by 3 bases and J by 3 bases; unmatched bases: 4. This CDR3 is 14 amino acids long. CDR1 is SGHDT, CDR2 YYEEEE, per germline. The CDR3 coding sequence is TGTGCCAGCAGCTGGGCTAGCGGGATCTACGAGCAGTACTTC. Protein: CASSWASGIYEQYF.

The V gene is TRBV3-1, the J gene TRBJ2-1; 13 nucleotides agree with TRBD2. The germline V gene encodes CDR1 LGHDT and CDR2 YNNKEL (reference sequence). This CDR3 spans 14 amino acids. The J segment lost 8 bases and the V segment lost 6 bases, leaving 4 bases of the junction unmatched. The CDR3 spells CASSTLAGGDEQFF. CDR3 DNA sequence: TGTGCCAGCAGTACACTAGCGGGGGGGGATGAGCAGTTCTTC.

This clonotype came up many times. This chain joins TRBV20-1 and TRBJ2-7, with D possibly TRBD2 on 7 matching bases. There are 14 residues in the CDR3. The V gene's germline CDR1 is DFQATT and CDR2 SNEGSKA (reference sequence). V lost 6 bases and J lost 0, with 15 bases in between. The DNA for the CDR3 is TGCAGTGCCTGGGGGGGGCGGAGCTCCTACGAGCAGTACTTC. This gives the protein CSAWGGRSSYEQYF.

V is TRBV20-1 and J is TRBJ2-1; 8 positions agree with TRBD2. Germline CDR1 is DFQATT and CDR2 is SNEGSKA (reference sequence). The CDR3 has 14 amino acids. V gave up 3 bases and J gave up 3 bases; unmatched junction bases: 4. The CDR3: CSASAGGGYNEQFF. Here the CDR3 DNA reads TGCAGTGCTAGTGCGGGGGGTGGCTACAATGAGCAGTTCTTC.

Of note for this clonotype: A read error may account for a junction end that differs from germline. The rearrangement uses TRBV6-1 and TRBJ1-6; no clear D gene. CDR1 is MNHNS, CDR2 SASEGT, per germline. CDR3 length: 13 residues. In DNA, the CDR3 is TGTGCCAGCAGTCCCCTTGGTAATTCACCCCTCCCCTTT. Protein sequence: CASSPLGNSPLPF.

This sequence joins TRBV6-1 and TRBJ1-4; D gene ambiguous. In germline, CDR1 is MNHNS, CDR2 SASEGT. Trimming pared 8 bases from V and 7 bases from J, leaving 17 bases between. The CDR3 runs 14 residues. The CDR3 loop reads CASYEVGLGEKLFF. The CDR3 nucleotides are TGTGCCAGCTATGAAGTGGGATTAGGTGAAAAACTGTTTTTT.

V and J are TRBV7-2 and TRBJ2-1; D not resolved. V was pared by 2 bases and J by 0 bases, with 11 bases between. This CDR3 has 16 amino acids. CDR1 and CDR2 from the germline V gene are SGHTA and FQGNSA. CDR3 amino acids: CASSLYTASSYNEQFF. The CDR3 DNA reads as TGTGCCAGCAGCTTATACACAGCGAGCTCCTACAATGAGCAGTTCTTC.

This clonotype was counted only a few times. This rearrangement joins TRBV25-1 to TRBJ1-1; 7 bases match TRBD1. V shed 10 bases, J shed 1 base, and the junction held 9 bases outside the gene matches. This CDR3 comprises 14 residues. Germline V gene sequence: CDR1 MGHDK, CDR2 SYGVNS. CDR3 DNA sequence: TGTGCCACTAGTGACCGGACAGGGAACACTGAAGCTTTCTTT. This gives the protein CATSDRTGNTEAFF. The entire variable domain, with the rest obtained from reference TRBV25-1 and TRBJ1-1, is as follows: EADIYQTPRYLVIGTGKKITLECSQTMGHDKMYWYQQDPGMELHLIHYSYGVNSTEKGDLSSESTVSRIRTEHFPLTLESARPSHTSQYLCATSDRTGNTEAFFGQGTRLTVV.

This clonotype was recorded many times. The V gene is TRBV5-1, the J gene TRBJ2-3; weak D call: TRBD1 (5 bases). V shed 0 bases and J shed 4 bases, with 12 bases lying between them. Germline loops: CDR1 SGHRS, CDR2 YFSETQ. This CDR3 is built from 15 residues. The DNA of the CDR3 is TGCGCCAGCAGCTTGGACAGGCCGAGGTCAGATACGCAGTATTTT. It translates to CASSLDRPRSDTQYF.

This clonotype has a count of ten or more. The J gene is TRBJ2-2, the V gene TRBV5-6, with D possibly matching TRBD1 (5 bases). V lost 1 base and J 1 base, leaving 5 bases between the germline ends. There are 14 residues in the CDR3. The V gene's germline CDR1 is SGHDT and CDR2 YYEEEE. The CDR3 region is CASSLTGNTGELFF. CDR3 DNA: TGTGCCAGCAGCTTGACAGGGAACACCGGGGAGCTGTTTTTT.

The V gene is TRBV7-9, the J gene TRBJ1-5; D is unclear. The V and J ends lost 3 bases and 7 bases respectively, with 13 bases between them. Germline-derived CDR1 and CDR2 are SEHNR and FQNEAQ (reference sequence). The CDR3 is made up of 14 amino acids. The CDR3 here is CASSLGWAGQPQHF. The DNA of the CDR3 is TGTGCCAGCAGCTTGGGGTGGGCAGGACAGCCCCAGCATTTT.

The chain carries TRBV20-1 and TRBJ1-4; D is undetermined. Between the trimmed V and J ends, which lost 2 bases and 0 bases, there was a span of 4 bases. CDR1 is DFQATT, CDR2 SNEGSKA, per germline (reference sequence). This CDR3 is built from 13 residues. The CDR3 coding sequence is TGCAGTGCTAGATTTTCAACTAATGAAAAACTGTTTTTT. This codes for CSARFSTNEKLFF.

This clonotype was seen a handful of times. The chain couples TRBV7-2 to TRBJ1-3, with 10 bases identical to TRBD1. With V trimmed by 5 bases and J by 5 bases, 12 bases remained unmatched. The V gene's germline CDR1 is SGHTA and CDR2 FQGNSA. There are 17 residues in the CDR3. The CDR3 protein is CASSVPGQGSGRNTIYF. For the CDR3, the DNA is TGTGCCAGCAGCGTACCGGGACAGGGGTCCGGAAGAAACACCATATATTTT.

This clonotype was picked up one time. V usage is TRBV6-1 and J usage is TRBJ2-2, with D possibly being TRBD1 or TRBD2 (5 bases each). The length of the CDR3 is 15 residues. The V end lost 7 bases, the J end lost 4 bases, and 16 bases lay between the germline ends. CDR1 and CDR2 from the germline V gene are MNHNS and SASEGT. The CDR3: CASTPRGAGTGELFF. The CDR3 DNA is TGTGCCAGCACCCCCCGGGGCGCGGGCACCGGGGAGCTGTTTTTT.

Many counts were recorded for this clonotype. The chain combines TRBV20-1 with TRBJ2-5; TRBD2 is a possible D gene (5 bases). Germline loops: CDR1 DFQATT, CDR2 SNEGSKA (reference sequence). The CDR3 runs 12 residues. V lost 5 bases, J lost 5 bases, and 12 bases lay in between. CDR3 in amino acids: CSADPPGETQYF. CDR3 nucleotides: TGCAGTGCTGATCCTCCGGGGGAGACCCAGTACTTC.

This rearrangement joins TRBV7-9 to TRBJ2-7; D unresolved. There are 15 residues in the CDR3. V lost 5 bases and J lost 6, with 20 bases in between. Germline CDR1 SEHNR, CDR2 FQNEAQ (reference sequence). The CDR3: CASSPLISDGPEQYF. CDR3 sequence (DNA): TGTGCCAGCAGCCCGCTGATCTCGGACGGACCCGAGCAGTACTTC.

The sample holds many counts of this clonotype. This chain links TRBV5-1 with TRBJ2-3; D not resolved. Trimming removed 0 bases at V and 4 bases at J, with 9 bases between. CDR1 and CDR2 (germline): SGHRS, YFSETQ. The CDR3 is made up of 14 amino acids. This chain's CDR3 is CASSLVGVSDTQYF. The CDR3 DNA is TGCGCCAGCAGCTTGGTTGGGGTCTCAGATACGCAGTATTTT.

This clonotype was detected many times. J is TRBJ1-1 and V is TRBV29-1; 7 nucleotides agree with TRBD1. J gave up 2 bases and V 6 bases, and 9 bases lay outside the gene matches. Germline CDR1 SQVTM, CDR2 ANQGSEA. The CDR3 contains 14 residues. The CDR3 DNA sequence: TGCAGCGTCATGAACAGGGGACTAAACACTGAAGCTTTCTTT. Its protein product is CSVMNRGLNTEAFF.

V gene TRBV6-5 combines with J gene TRBJ1-1; no clear D. The germline V and J ends were trimmed by 1 base and 0 bases, with 15 bases remaining between them. Germline V lookup: CDR1 MNHEY, CDR2 SVGAGI. This CDR3 has 17 amino acids. CDR3 protein: CASSYFQISRLNTEAFF. CDR3 DNA: TGTGCCAGCAGTTACTTTCAGATTTCAAGGTTGAACACTGAAGCTTTCTTT.

This sequence joins TRBV5-1 and TRBJ2-7; D gene uncertain. Germline-derived CDR1 and CDR2 are SGHRS and YFSETQ. V was pared by 4 bases and J by 6 bases, with 17 bases between. This CDR3 has 14 residues. CDR3 amino acids: CASSPDPDKAEQYF. DNA of the CDR3: TGCGCCAGCAGCCCGGACCCCGACAAAGCCGAGCAGTACTTC.

This clonotype was picked up many times. V and J are TRBV29-1 and TRBJ2-3; perhaps D is TRBD1 or TRBD2 (5 bases each). The CDR3 loop spans 15 amino acids. Germline V gene lookup returns CDR1 SQVTM and CDR2 ANQGSEA. Between the trimmed V and J ends, which lost 6 bases and 5 bases, there was a span of 21 bases. Here the CDR3 reads CSVETRVRDGDTQYF. In DNA, the CDR3 is TGCAGCGTAGAAACCAGGGTGAGGGACGGAGATACGCAGTATTTT.

There are many counts of this clonotype. The V call is TRBV4-3, the J call TRBJ2-3; 13 nucleotides line up with TRBD2. With V trimmed by 0 bases and J by 0 bases, 9 bases remained unmatched. Germline V gene data show CDR1 as LGHNA and CDR2 as YSLEER. This CDR3 comprises 20 residues. CDR3 sequence reads: CASSQDLATSGRTSTDTQYF. DNA of the CDR3: TGCGCCAGCAGCCAAGATTTAGCGACTAGCGGGAGGACTAGCACAGATACGCAGTATTTT.